The sample holds one count of the clone carrying this TCR beta chain. Reverse transcription of about 0.45 to 1 ug RNA was performed with random hexamers. The TCR beta CDR3 was amplified by immunoSEQ multiplex PCR across 54 Vbeta, 13 Jbeta. MiXCR was run by TCRdb on the immunoSEQ multiplex PCR reads, yielding one entry per CDR3 protein. Among more than 250,000 distinct CDR3 sequences listed, about 92% were seen once. These data originate in a study of CD8 T cells in Susac syndrome. Negative isolation yielded CD8+ and CD4+ T cells; FACS enriched TEMRA cells. Sequencing was done on a sample of CD4+ T cells from PBMCs. The TCR was taken from a human donor with multiple sclerosis.

As DNA, the CDR3 is TGTGCCAGCAGCCGGACGTTCTTCGGGGAGCTGTTTTTT. This gives the protein CASSRTFFGELFF. V gene TRBV9 combines with J gene TRBJ2-2; D unresolved. The V end lost 4 bases, the J end lost 7 bases, and 11 bases lay between the germline ends. There are 13 residues in the CDR3. Germline-derived CDR1 and CDR2 are SGDLS and YYNGEE.